The rows below give T cell receptor beta chains drawn from one sample of a study of T cells in Graves' hyperthyroidism and ophthalmopathy. TCRdb fed the multiplex PCR reads into MiXCR, producing one record per CDR3 protein. The sample contains 550,000 to 650,000 distinct CDR3 sequences, 14% of which appear only once. Sequencing was done on a sample of blood. These receptors originate from a woman aged 40 to 55 with Graves' hyperthyroidism. Each CDR3 is given with its conserved first and last residue. Fields, in order: CDR3 protein, CDR3 DNA, J gene, clone size, V gene, D gene. D genes are given only for firm matches. Clone sizes are given selectively: once, few, many, or a class where the clone is expanded.

cdr3_aa: CSVVVTGIYNEQFF; cdr3_nt: TGCAGCGTTGTGGTGACAGGAATATACAATGAGCAGTTCTTC; j_call: TRBJ2-1; clone_size: many; v_call: TRBV29-1; d_call: NA
cdr3_aa: CASQSGGIQPQHF; cdr3_nt: TGTGCCAGTCAGTCCGGGGGTATTCAGCCCCAGCATTTT; j_call: TRBJ1-5; clone_size: many; v_call: TRBV28; d_call: NA
cdr3_aa: CASSQAGVYEQYF; cdr3_nt: TGTGCCAGCAGCCAAGCGGGGGTCTACGAGCAGTACTTC; j_call: TRBJ2-7; clone_size: many; v_call: TRBV12-3/TRBV12-4; d_call: TRBD2
cdr3_aa: CASSLGRTGDYEQYF; cdr3_nt: TGTGCCAGCAGCTTAGGTAGGACAGGGGATTACGAGCAGTACTTC; j_call: TRBJ2-7; clone_size: many; v_call: TRBV7-8; d_call: TRBD1
cdr3_aa: CAGGQGTSTDTQYF; cdr3_nt: TGTGCCGGCGGACAGGGAACGAGCACAGATACGCAGTATTTT; j_call: TRBJ2-3; clone_size: many; v_call: TRBV2; d_call: TRBD1
cdr3_aa: CASSSWTGEGGNTIYF; cdr3_nt: TGTGCCAGCAGCTCCTGGACAGGGGAAGGTGGAAACACCATATATTTT; j_call: TRBJ1-3; clone_size: NA; v_call: TRBV13; d_call: TRBD1
cdr3_aa: CASSLVEGGYTF; cdr3_nt: TGTGCCAGCAGCCTTGTCGAAGGTGGCTACACCTTC; j_call: TRBJ1-2; clone_size: NA; v_call: TRBV11-2; d_call: NA
cdr3_aa: CSARVSGTSGNTNTGELFF; cdr3_nt: TGCAGTGCTAGAGTGTCGGGAACTAGCGGGAATACGAACACCGGGGAGCTGTTTTTT; j_call: TRBJ2-2; clone_size: NA; v_call: TRBV20-1; d_call: TRBD2
cdr3_aa: CSPRGSLQETQYF; cdr3_nt: TGCAGTCCACGGGGGTCTTTACAAGAGACCCAGTACTTC; j_call: TRBJ2-5; clone_size: many; v_call: TRBV20-1; d_call: NA
cdr3_aa: CASSFSQGLTDTQYF; cdr3_nt: TGTGCCAGCAGCTTTTCACAAGGACTCACAGATACGCAGTATTTT; j_call: TRBJ2-3; clone_size: many; v_call: TRBV7-9; d_call: NA
cdr3_aa: CASSFGWSVAGDKGSYEQYF; cdr3_nt: TGTGCCAGCAGCTTTGGTTGGTCGGTTGCGGGGGATAAGGGCTCCTACGAGCAGTACTTC; j_call: TRBJ2-7; clone_size: many; v_call: TRBV7-6; d_call: TRBD2
cdr3_aa: CASSEGRWADTQYF; cdr3_nt: TGTGCCAGCAGTGAAGGGCGGTGGGCAGATACGCAGTATTTT; j_call: TRBJ2-3; clone_size: few; v_call: TRBV6-1; d_call: NA
cdr3_aa: CASSLAWWGGASDIQYF; cdr3_nt: TGCGCCAGCAGCTTGGCTTGGTGGGGGGGCGCGTCCGACATTCAGTACTTC; j_call: TRBJ2-4; clone_size: NA; v_call: TRBV5-1; d_call: NA
cdr3_aa: CSVGRLAGDEQYF; cdr3_nt: TGCAGCGTTGGTCGTCTAGCGGGAGACGAGCAGTACTTC; j_call: TRBJ2-7; clone_size: many; v_call: TRBV29-1; d_call: TRBD2
cdr3_aa: CSVDRGLEGGEQFF; cdr3_nt: TGCAGCGTTGATCGAGGGCTTGAGGGCGGTGAGCAGTTCTTC; j_call: TRBJ2-1; clone_size: NA; v_call: TRBV29-1; d_call: NA
cdr3_aa: CSARDLMTGGRVSTDTQYF; cdr3_nt: TGCAGTGCTAGAGATCTCATGACGGGAGGCCGAGTAAGCACAGATACGCAGTATTTT; j_call: TRBJ2-3; clone_size: few; v_call: TRBV20-1; d_call: TRBD2
cdr3_aa: CASSPLPASGGYNEQFF; cdr3_nt: TGTGCCAGCAGTCCCCTGCCGGCTAGCGGGGGTTACAATGAGCAGTTCTTC; j_call: TRBJ2-1; clone_size: many; v_call: TRBV2; d_call: TRBD2
cdr3_aa: CASSAPGAGVVKTQYF; cdr3_nt: TGTGCCAGCAGTGCCCCGGGGGCGGGAGTGGTAAAGACCCAGTACTTC; j_call: TRBJ2-5; clone_size: few; v_call: TRBV25-1; d_call: NA
cdr3_aa: CASSLLMGQGVDEQYF; cdr3_nt: TGCGCCAGCAGCTTATTGATGGGACAGGGGGTAGACGAGCAGTACTTC; j_call: TRBJ2-7; clone_size: many; v_call: TRBV5-1; d_call: TRBD1
cdr3_aa: CASSPLSNQPQHF; cdr3_nt: TGTGCCAGCAGTCCTTTAAGCAATCAGCCCCAGCATTTT; j_call: TRBJ1-5; clone_size: many; v_call: TRBV28; d_call: NA
cdr3_aa: CASSLTGTVTSGANVLTF; cdr3_nt: TGTGCCAGCAGCCTAACCGGGACAGTTACCTCTGGGGCCAACGTCCTGACTTTC; j_call: TRBJ2-6; clone_size: few; v_call: TRBV7-9; d_call: TRBD1
cdr3_aa: CASSDRDGPNQPQHF; cdr3_nt: TGTGCCAGCAGCGATAGGGACGGTCCCAATCAGCCCCAGCATTTT; j_call: TRBJ1-5; clone_size: many; v_call: TRBV11-2; d_call: NA
cdr3_aa: CASSFPGAEAFF; cdr3_nt: TGTGCCAGCAGTTTCCCAGGGGCTGAAGCTTTCTTT; j_call: TRBJ1-1; clone_size: many; v_call: TRBV12-3/TRBV12-4; d_call: NA
cdr3_aa: CASSLYPRGYTF; cdr3_nt: TGTGCCAGCAGTTTATACCCCCGGGGCTACACCTTC; j_call: TRBJ1-2; clone_size: NA; v_call: TRBV12-3/TRBV12-4; d_call: NA
cdr3_aa: CASSEYLAGIGELFF; cdr3_nt: TGTGCCAGCAGTGAATATCTAGCGGGAATTGGGGAGCTGTTTTTT; j_call: TRBJ2-2; clone_size: many; v_call: TRBV2; d_call: TRBD2
cdr3_aa: CASRRDTGSYEQYF; cdr3_nt: TGTGCCAGCAGACGGGACACAGGGTCCTACGAGCAGTACTTC; j_call: TRBJ2-7; clone_size: many; v_call: TRBV6-1; d_call: NA
cdr3_aa: CSAIIAGEPYEQYF; cdr3_nt: TGCAGTGCTATTATCGCGGGAGAGCCCTACGAGCAGTACTTC; j_call: TRBJ2-7; clone_size: many; v_call: TRBV20-1; d_call: TRBD2
cdr3_aa: CAISDRNTGELFF; cdr3_nt: TGTGCCATCAGTGACAGAAACACCGGGGAGCTGTTTTTT; j_call: TRBJ2-2; clone_size: NA; v_call: TRBV10-3; d_call: NA
cdr3_aa: CASSLREAGANVLTF; cdr3_nt: TGTGCCAGCAGCCTCCGGGAGGCAGGGGCCAACGTCCTGACTTTC; j_call: TRBJ2-6; clone_size: many; v_call: TRBV12-3/TRBV12-4; d_call: TRBD2
cdr3_aa: CASSLMGGISYEQYF; cdr3_nt: TGTGCCAGCAGCTTAATGGGGGGTATCTCCTACGAGCAGTACTTC; j_call: TRBJ2-7; clone_size: NA; v_call: TRBV7-3; d_call: NA